This T cell receptor (beta chain) derives from a study of Graves' ophthalmopathy and Graves' hyperthyroidism. Germline values: CDR1 MNHEY, CDR2 SVGAGI. This CDR3 has 15 residues. V trimming: 2 bases; J trimming: 3 bases; junction bases outside the gene matches: 7. For repertoire sequencing, the TCR beta CDR3 regions were amplified from RNA transcripts. HTBI-primed first-round RT-PCR preceded second-round multiplex PCR. TCRdb analysed the multiplex PCR reads with MiXCR anew, one entry per CDR3 protein. The repertoire includes some 410,000 distinct CDR3 sequences, roughly 20% of them detected once, and approximately 3% sits in the top ten.

The chain combines TRBV6-5 with TRBJ2-7, with 7 bases lining up with TRBD2. Source material: peripheral blood. This clonotype was obtained from a woman between 18 and 30 years old with stable Graves' hyperthyroidism. CDR3 nucleotides: TGTGCCAGCAGTTACCGGTTGGGCGGGGGCTACGAGCAGTACTTC. Residues: CASSYRLGGGYEQYF.